This paragraph reports one T cell receptor (beta chain). The source of the sample is a study of blood T cell repertoires in COVID-19. About the research overall: Nucleic acid was either cDNA or gDNA, and it came from T cells, B-cell-depleted T cells, or PBMCs.

Per the study methods: It was from reference gene primer amplification that nucleated cell counts were estimated. Clones were read by immunoSEQ multiplex PCR, and TCRdb kept only the in-frame ones, dropping some. D and trimming come from the DNA, and the V and J calls and clone size come from that table. The sample yields hundreds of thousands of clones, around 87% seen once. Seattle researchers signed up patients amid active infection and tracked them longitudinally. Sequenced sample: peripheral blood. The TCR originated in a woman between 50 and 59 years old with COVID-19, enrolled during active disease.

CDR3 in DNA: TGTGCCAGCAGCTTTGGACAGGGCAATAATTTAGGTGAAGCTTTCTTT. Encoded protein: CASSFGQGNNLGEAFF. The gene calls are TRBV5-4 and TRBJ1-1; 8 positions match TRBD1. Per the germline V gene, CDR1 is SGHNT and CDR2 is YYREEE (reference sequence). This CDR3 is built from 16 residues. J gave up 7 bases and V 2 bases, and 13 bases lay outside the gene matches.